This TCR beta chain was documented in a study of blood T cell repertoires in COVID-19. Study summary: Sources were T cells, B-cell-depleted T cells, or PBMCs; the material itself was cDNA or gDNA.

Participant ages covered about 18 to 95 years across 24 US areas. Participant reports of clinical history set cohort assignment. TCRdb's copy holds only in-frame clones and misses some; the assay was immunoSEQ multiplex PCR. The repertoire holds some 420,000 clones, with approximately 92% as singletons. The CDR3 has 16 residues. V was cut by 1 base and J by 4 bases, with 11 bases left in between. From germline, CDR1 is LGHNT and CDR2 FRNRAP. V gene TRBV12-5 combines with J gene TRBJ1-6, with TRBD1 as a possible D gene (5 bases). This sequence was found in a man aged 25 to 45 who had recovered from COVID-19. Sequencing was performed on PBMCs or T cells enriched from blood (not recorded which). CDR3 DNA: TGTGCTAGTGGTTTGGGGCGGGACGGATATAATTCACCCCTCCACTTT. Encoded protein: CASGLGRDGYNSPLHF. Full variable domain (missing parts from reference TRBV12-5 and TRBJ1-6): DARVTQTPRHKVTEMGQEVTMRCQPILGHNTVFWYRQTMMQGLELLAYFRNRAPLDDSGMPKDRFSAEMPDATLATLKIQPSEPRDSAVYFCASGLGRDGYNSPLHFGNGTRLTVT.